The rows below give T cell receptor beta chains drawn from one sample of a study of long-term antiretroviral therapy in people with HIV. Produced via immunoSEQ multiplex PCR; TCRdb's table is partial and in-frame only. The sample has roughly 28,000 clones, around 93% seen once; the top ten hold around 3%. Sequencing was performed on unsorted PBMCs, taken 5.3 years after starting antiretroviral therapy. The receptors here all came from a man aged 50 or older with HIV. CDR3s include the opening cysteine and the closing phenylalanine or tryptophan. The order of the fields is clone size, CDR3 length, J gene, D gene, V gene, CDR3 protein, CDR3 DNA. The D gene is left open where the match is weak. Not all rows give a size; the values are once, few, many and, for expanded clones, a class.

- 16 TRBJ2-2 - TRBV11-2 CASSPPGRQNTGELFF TGTGCCAGCAGCCCACCGGGACGCCAGAACACCGGGGAGCTGTTTTTT
- 15 TRBJ2-2 - TRBV6-1 CASSELSTITGELFF TGTGCCAGCAGTGAACTATCTACAATCACCGGGGAGCTGTTTTTT
- 16 TRBJ2-3 - TRBV15 CATSTRGGGDTDTQYF TGTGCCACCAGCACCAGGGGGGGAGGGGACACAGATACGCAGTATTTT
- 15 TRBJ1-1 - TRBV6-6 CASSYSGQLNTEAFF TGTGCCAGCAGTTACTCAGGCCAGTTGAACACTGAAGCTTTCTTT
- 15 TRBJ2-2 TRBD1 TRBV6-5 CASNTGGHNTGELFF TGTGCCAGCAACACAGGGGGCCACAACACCGGGGAGCTGTTTTTT
- 12 TRBJ2-7 - TRBV7-2 CASSFFGPEQYF TGTGCCAGCAGCTTTTTTGGACCTGAGCAGTACTTC
- 13 TRBJ2-1 - TRBV6-6 CASRSRSYNEQFF TGTGCCAGCAGGTCGCGCTCCTACAATGAGCAGTTCTTC
once 13 TRBJ2-4 TRBD1 TRBV6-5 CASSTGGGNIQYF TGTGCCAGCAGTACAGGGGGCGGAAACATTCAGTACTTC
- 17 TRBJ2-6 - TRBV5-6 CASSGEQDYSGANVLTF TGTGCCAGCAGCGGGGAGCAGGACTACTCTGGGGCCAACGTCCTGACTTTC
- 16 TRBJ1-6 - TRBV28 CASRTTDSGKKSPLHF TGTGCCAGCAGGACGACAGACAGCGGAAAAAAGTCACCCCTCCACTTT
- 16 TRBJ2-7 - TRBV18 CASSPRKLSGAEEQYF TGTGCCAGCTCACCACGCAAACTAAGTGGGGCGGAGGAGCAGTACTTC